The 21 T cell receptor beta chains listed next were all sequenced from one sample in a study of vaccination effects on CD4 cells after COVID-19. Their antigen targets remain unknown. Repertoires were generated with immunoSEQ multiplex PCR, while TCRdb's copy carries only in-frame clones and drops some. The data hold roughly 34,000 clones, with roughly four fifths observed a single time. Expansion of antigen-specific CD4+ T cells with viral peptide pools was carried out by the ViraFEST assay before sequencing. The authors isolated CD4+ T cells after more than eight days of culture. All study participants received two doses of BNT162b2 or mRNA-1273 vaccine. The source was CD4+ T cells from PBMCs cultured with HCoV-NL63 spike peptides, collected after COVID-19 vaccination. The receptors shown here come from a human donor who received a COVID-19 vaccine. Some clones in this sample may be carry-over from other donors' samples.

V usage is TRBV2 and J usage is TRBJ2-7; 7 bases align to TRBD1. The germline CDR1 and CDR2 sequences are SNHLY and FYNNEI. The CDR3 consists of 15 residues. V was pared by 4 bases and J by 2 bases, with 8 bases of the junction left unmatched. CDR3 DNA sequence: TGTGCCAGCAGTGGGGCGAGACAGGGACCCTACGAGCAGTACGTC. Protein: CASSGARQGPYEQYV.

This chain uses TRBV2 with TRBJ2-7; D not certain. Between the trimmed V and J ends, which lost 2 bases and 9 bases, there was a span of 8 bases. CDR3 length: 11 residues. Looked up from germline, CDR1 is SNHLY and CDR2 is FYNNEI. The CDR3 DNA reads TGTGCCAGCAGTGAACTGGGCTGGCAGTACGTC. Translation gives CASSELGWQYV.

The gene calls are TRBV15 and TRBJ2-1; 8 nucleotides align to TRBD1. The length of the CDR3 is 15 residues. CDR1 LNHNV and CDR2 YYDKDF come from the germline V gene (reference sequence). Losses at the gene ends were 4 bases for V and 7 bases for J; bases not matched to a gene: 9. DNA for the CDR3: TGTGCCACCAGCACCTACAGGGGGGACGGGAATGAGCAGTTCTTC. Amino acid sequence: CATSTYRGDGNEQFF.

The rearrangement uses TRBV5-1 and TRBJ2-2, with TRBD2 matching 8 bases. The V gene end was trimmed by 6 bases and the J gene end by 2 bases; junction bases not matched to a gene: 6. Germline V lookup: CDR1 SGHRS, CDR2 YFSETQ. This CDR3 comprises 15 residues. Written as DNA, the CDR3 is TGCGCCAGCACTCCGGGGGGGGGAAACACCGGGGAGCTGTTTTTT. Translated: CASTPGGGNTGELFF.

V gene TRBV28 combines with J gene TRBJ1-1; D is unclear. The CDR3 has 14 residues. V was cut by 7 bases and J by 0 bases, with 12 bases left in between. Germline CDR1 reads MDHEN; CDR2 reads SYDVKM. The DNA for the CDR3 is TGTGCCAGCATTCAATGGCAGTTGAACACTGAAGCTTTCTTT. Its translation: CASIQWQLNTEAFF.

The chain combines TRBV29-1 with TRBJ2-3; D is perhaps TRBD1 or TRBD2 (5 bases each). This CDR3 comprises 13 residues. CDR1 is SQVTM and CDR2 is ANQGSEA in the germline V gene. The CDR3 region is CSPLHPGTDTQYF. The CDR3 nucleotides are TGCAGTCCCTTGCACCCGGGGACCGATACGCAGTATTTT.

This chain joins TRBV30 and TRBJ2-1, with unresolved D. This CDR3 contains 15 residues. Trimming took off 3 bases at V and 5 bases at J, with 17 bases between the two ends. The germline CDR1 and CDR2 sequences are GTSNPN and SVGIG (reference sequence). The CDR3 here is CAWRLRLSPNNEQFF. The CDR3 bases are TGTGCCTGGAGACTACGGTTATCCCCCAACAATGAGCAGTTCTTC.

The chain joins TRBV3-1 (or the pseudogene TRBV3-2) to TRBJ2-2; tentative D call: TRBD1 (6 bases). This CDR3 is 15 amino acids long. Trimming took off 1 base at V and 6 bases at J, with 12 bases between the two ends. Germline V gene sequence: CDR1 LGHDT, CDR2 YNNKEL (reference sequence). The CDR3, as DNA: TGTGCCAGCAGCCAAGGGTCATGGGGGCCCGGGGAGCTGTTTTTT. Its protein product is CASSQGSWGPGELFF.

This sequence joins TRBV19 and TRBJ1-4, with D hard to call. The CDR3 is 16 residues long. Between the trimmed V and J ends, which lost 0 bases and 6 bases, there was a span of 14 bases. Germline V gene lookup returns CDR1 LNHDA and CDR2 SQIVND (reference sequence). The chain's CDR3 is CASSIDQSRRDEKLFF. The CDR3 nucleotides are TGTGCCAGTAGTATAGATCAGAGCAGGAGGGATGAAAAACTGTTTTTT.

The rearrangement uses TRBV7-2 and TRBJ1-2; the D gene is possibly TRBD1 (6 bases). The V gene lost 2 bases and the J gene lost 8 bases, with 18 bases spanning the gap. CDR1 SGHTA and CDR2 FQGNSA come from the germline V gene. The CDR3 has 15 amino acids. This CDR3 reads CASSLFASTGFGYTF. The DNA for the CDR3 is TGTGCCAGCAGCTTATTTGCATCGACAGGCTTCGGCTACACCTTC.

The chain recombines TRBV10-2 with TRBJ2-2, with 7 bases matching TRBD1. The CDR3 extends over 16 amino acids. In germline, CDR1 is WSHSY, CDR2 SAAADI. V lost 6 bases, J lost 0 bases, and 7 bases stayed unmatched. CDR3: CASSSGQETNTGELFF. The CDR3 DNA sequence: TGCGCCAGCAGCTCAGGACAGGAAACGAACACCGGGGAGCTGTTTTTT.

This clone came up once. The chain joins TRBV7-3 to TRBJ2-1; 7 bases are shared with TRBD2. This CDR3 comprises 15 residues. V lost 6 bases to trimming and J lost 2 bases; unmatched junction nucleotides: 7. Germline lookup yields CDR1 SGHTA and CDR2 FQGTGA. CDR3 DNA: TGTGCCAGCAGTCCCTCTAGCGGAACCTACAATGAGCAGTTCTTC. It yields the protein CASSPSSGTYNEQFF.

V is TRBV6-2 or TRBV6-3 and J is TRBJ1-4, with D uncertain. In germline, CDR1 is MNHEY, CDR2 SVGEGT. The V gene lost 0 bases and the J gene lost 8 bases, with 4 bases spanning the gap. This CDR3 is built from 12 residues. Here the CDR3 reads CASSYSTEKLFF. CDR3 in DNA: TGTGCCAGCAGTTACTCGACCGAAAAACTGTTTTTT.

The chain has TRBV5-1 and TRBJ1-2; weak D call: TRBD1 (5 bases). The CDR3 is made up of 14 amino acids. In germline, CDR1 is SGHRS, CDR2 YFSETQ. The germline V and J ends were trimmed by 0 bases and 8 bases, with 14 bases remaining between them. The CDR3 reads CASSLAEGRGGYTF. The CDR3 region has the DNA TGCGCCAGCAGCTTGGCCGAGGGTAGGGGCGGCTACACCTTC.

This clone appeared a single time. J is TRBJ1-2 and V is TRBV24-1; no clear D. Trimming cost V 4 bases and J 8 bases, with 16 bases left between them. The CDR3 is made up of 14 amino acids. Germline V gene lookup returns CDR1 KGHDR and CDR2 SFDVKD. Written as DNA, the CDR3 is TGTGCCACCAGTGACCCCACCGGGAACGAAGGCTACACCTTC. Its protein product is CATSDPTGNEGYTF.

The chain has TRBV6-2 or TRBV6-3 and TRBJ2-3, with D uncertain. Germline loops: CDR1 MNHEY, CDR2 SVGEGT. Deletions cut 5 bases from V and 2 bases from J, with 5 bases between. This CDR3 is 12 amino acids long. This CDR3 reads CASSTATDTQYF. The CDR3 DNA reads TGTGCCAGCAGTACTGCCACAGATACGCAGTATTTT.

The table lists this clone with a few counts. V is TRBV30 and J is TRBJ1-6; no firm D call. Trimming removed 1 base from V and 1 base from J, with 2 bases in between. CDR1 is GTSNPN and CDR2 is SVGIG in the germline V gene (reference sequence). The CDR3 is 13 amino acids. In nucleotides, the CDR3 is TGTGCCTGGAGTGAGTCCTATAATTCACCCCTCCACTTT. It translates to CAWSESYNSPLHF.

The genes are TRBV9 and TRBJ2-1, with TRBD1 matching over 8 bases. V was clipped by 4 bases and J by 9 bases; unmatched bases: 9. Germline CDR1 reads SGDLS; CDR2 reads YYNGEE. The CDR3 consists of 14 residues. CDR3 sequence: CASSPHQGAGEQFF. The CDR3 coding sequence is TGTGCCAGCAGCCCTCATCAGGGGGCCGGTGAGCAGTTCTTC.

The chain uses TRBV9 and TRBJ2-3; D call uncertain. The CDR3 spans 13 residues. Germline V lookup: CDR1 SGDLS, CDR2 YYNGEE. V lost 3 bases and J lost 6, with 11 bases in between. The CDR3 nucleotides are TGTGCCAGCAGCGCAACGGTGGGGGATACGCAGTATTTT. Residues: CASSATVGDTQYF.

The genes are TRBV19 and TRBJ1-2; no clear D gene. CDR3 length: 15 residues. Germline V gene lookup returns CDR1 LNHDA and CDR2 SQIVND (reference sequence). V lost 6 bases to trimming and J lost 4 bases, with 18 bases between them. CDR3 in amino acids: CASSPTDGWAYGYTF. The DNA for the CDR3 is TGTGCCAGTAGCCCAACCGACGGATGGGCCTATGGCTACACCTTC.

The chain employs TRBV4-1 and TRBJ1-2; D ambiguous. Germline-derived CDR1 and CDR2 are MGHRA and YSYEKL. With 1 base removed from V and 4 bases from J, the gap between germline ends came to 13 bases. The CDR3 sequence is 15 residues long. The DNA for the CDR3 is TGCGCCAGCAGCCAAGGTGGCGGCGGAATCTATGGCTACACCTTC. As protein: CASSQGGGGIYGYTF.